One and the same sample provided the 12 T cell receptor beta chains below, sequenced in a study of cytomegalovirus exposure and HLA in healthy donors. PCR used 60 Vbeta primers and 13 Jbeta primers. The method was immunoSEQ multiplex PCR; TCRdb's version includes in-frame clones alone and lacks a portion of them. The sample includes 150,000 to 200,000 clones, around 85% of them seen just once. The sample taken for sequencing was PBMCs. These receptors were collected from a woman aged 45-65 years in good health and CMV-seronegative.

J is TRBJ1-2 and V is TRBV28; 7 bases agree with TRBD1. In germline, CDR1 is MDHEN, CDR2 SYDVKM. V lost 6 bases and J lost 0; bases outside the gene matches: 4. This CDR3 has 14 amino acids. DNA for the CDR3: TGTGCCAGCAGCACCCAGGGGGCTAACTATGGCTACACCTTC. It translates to CASSTQGANYGYTF.

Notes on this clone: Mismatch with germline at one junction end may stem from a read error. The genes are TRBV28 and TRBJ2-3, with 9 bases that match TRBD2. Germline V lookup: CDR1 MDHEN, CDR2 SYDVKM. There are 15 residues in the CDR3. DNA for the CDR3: TGTGTCAGCAGTTTACTAGCGGGCCCCACAGATACGCAGTATTTT. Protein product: CVSSLLAGPTDTQYF.

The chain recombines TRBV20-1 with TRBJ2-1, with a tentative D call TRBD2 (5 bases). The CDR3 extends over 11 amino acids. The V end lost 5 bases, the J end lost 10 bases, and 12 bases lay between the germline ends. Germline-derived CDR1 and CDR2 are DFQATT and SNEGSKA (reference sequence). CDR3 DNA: TGCAGTGCTTTGTTGATAGCGGAGCAGTTCTTC. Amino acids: CSALLIAEQFF.

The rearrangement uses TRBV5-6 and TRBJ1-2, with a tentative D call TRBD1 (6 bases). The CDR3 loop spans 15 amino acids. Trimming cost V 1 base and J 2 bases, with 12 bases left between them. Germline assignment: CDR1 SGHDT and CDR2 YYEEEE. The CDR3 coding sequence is TGTGCCAGCAGCTTGACAGGGTATTCAAACTATGGCTACACCTTC. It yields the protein CASSLTGYSNYGYTF.

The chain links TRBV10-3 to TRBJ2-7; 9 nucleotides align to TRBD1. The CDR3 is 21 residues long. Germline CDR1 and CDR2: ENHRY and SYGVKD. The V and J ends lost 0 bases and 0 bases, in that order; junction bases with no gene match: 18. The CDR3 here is CAISESGWGTGSFFSSYEQYF. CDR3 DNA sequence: TGTGCCATCAGTGAGTCAGGATGGGGGACAGGGTCCTTCTTCAGCTCCTACGAGCAGTACTTC.

The CDR3 region has the DNA TGCGCCAGCAGCCCGGTAGTCAATCAGCCCCAGCATTTT. Its translation: CASSPVVNQPQHF. The chain uses TRBV4-1 and TRBJ1-5; D is ambiguous. The germline CDR1 and CDR2 sequences are MGHRA and YSYEKL. The ends were cut back, 4 bases at V and 3 bases at J, with 7 bases in the middle. The CDR3 runs to 13 residues.

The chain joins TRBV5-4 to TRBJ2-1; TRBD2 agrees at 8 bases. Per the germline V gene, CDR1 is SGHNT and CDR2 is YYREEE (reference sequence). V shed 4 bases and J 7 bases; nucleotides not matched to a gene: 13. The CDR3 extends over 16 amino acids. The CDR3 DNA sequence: TGTGCCAGCAGCACCATCGTACTAGCGGCGGGTAATGAGCAGTTCTTC. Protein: CASSTIVLAAGNEQFF.

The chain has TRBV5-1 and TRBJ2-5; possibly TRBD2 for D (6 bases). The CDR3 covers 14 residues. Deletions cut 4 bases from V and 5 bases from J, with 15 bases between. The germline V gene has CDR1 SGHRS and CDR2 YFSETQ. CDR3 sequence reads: CASSAGTLGETQYF. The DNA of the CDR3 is TGCGCCAGCAGCGCCGGGACTTTAGGGGAGACCCAGTACTTC. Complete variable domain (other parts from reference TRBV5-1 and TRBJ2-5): KAGVTQTPRYLIKTRGQQVTLSCSPISGHRSVSWYQQTPGQGLQFLFEYFSETQRNKGNFPGRFSGRQFSNSRSEMNVSTLELGDSALYLCASSAGTLGETQYFGPGTRLLVL.

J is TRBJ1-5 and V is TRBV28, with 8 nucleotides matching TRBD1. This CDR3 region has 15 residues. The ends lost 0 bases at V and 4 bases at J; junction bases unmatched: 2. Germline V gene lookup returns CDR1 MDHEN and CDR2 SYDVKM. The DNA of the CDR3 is TGTGCCAGCAGTTTATGGACAGGGGTGAATCAGCCCCAGCATTTT. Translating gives CASSLWTGVNQPQHF.

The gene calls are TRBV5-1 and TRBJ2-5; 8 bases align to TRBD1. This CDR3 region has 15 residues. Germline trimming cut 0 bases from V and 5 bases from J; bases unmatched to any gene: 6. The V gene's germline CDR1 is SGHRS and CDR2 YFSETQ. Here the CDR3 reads CASSLGTGTRETQYF. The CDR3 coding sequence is TGCGCCAGCAGCTTGGGGACAGGGACGAGGGAGACCCAGTACTTC.

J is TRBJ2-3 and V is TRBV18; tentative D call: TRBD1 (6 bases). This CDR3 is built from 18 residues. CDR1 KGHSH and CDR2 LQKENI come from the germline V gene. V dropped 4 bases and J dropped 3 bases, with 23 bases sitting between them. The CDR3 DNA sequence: TGTGCCAGCTCACAGCGGACCAAGGACAGCCAGGGGACAGATACGCAGTATTTT. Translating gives CASSQRTKDSQGTDTQYF.

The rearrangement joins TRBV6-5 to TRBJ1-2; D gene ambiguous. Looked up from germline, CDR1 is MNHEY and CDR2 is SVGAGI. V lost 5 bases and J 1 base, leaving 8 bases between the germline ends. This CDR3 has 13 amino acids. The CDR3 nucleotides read TGTGCCAGCAGTCTTCCGGGTAACTATGGCTACACCTTC. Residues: CASSLPGNYGYTF.